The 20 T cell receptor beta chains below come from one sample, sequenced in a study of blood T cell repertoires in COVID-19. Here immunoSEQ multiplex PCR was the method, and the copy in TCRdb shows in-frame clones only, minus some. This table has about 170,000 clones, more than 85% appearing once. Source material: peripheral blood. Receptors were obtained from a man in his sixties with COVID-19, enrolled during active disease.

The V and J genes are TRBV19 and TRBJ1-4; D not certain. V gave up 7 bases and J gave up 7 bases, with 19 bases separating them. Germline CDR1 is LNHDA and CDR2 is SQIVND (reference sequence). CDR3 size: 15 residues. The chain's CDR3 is CASMKPGVGGEKLFF. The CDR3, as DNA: TGTGCCAGTATGAAGCCCGGTGTGGGAGGTGAAAAACTGTTTTTT.

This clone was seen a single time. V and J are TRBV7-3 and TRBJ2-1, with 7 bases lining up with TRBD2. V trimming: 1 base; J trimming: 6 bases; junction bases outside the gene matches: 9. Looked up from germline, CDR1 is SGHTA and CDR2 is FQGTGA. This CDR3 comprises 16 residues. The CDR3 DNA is TGTGCCAGCAGCTTAATTCCAGGACTAGGAACCAATGAGCAGTTCTTC. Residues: CASSLIPGLGTNEQFF.

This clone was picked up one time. The CDR3, as DNA: TGTGCCAGCAGCTTCCGATCCTCAGACAGGGGATACGAGCAGTACTTC. It codes for CASSFRSSDRGYEQYF. The chain uses TRBV5-5 and TRBJ2-7; 8 nucleotides match TRBD1. In germline, CDR1 is SGHKS, CDR2 YYEKEE (reference sequence). There are 16 residues in the CDR3. J was trimmed by 4 bases and V by 2 bases; bases with no gene match: 11.

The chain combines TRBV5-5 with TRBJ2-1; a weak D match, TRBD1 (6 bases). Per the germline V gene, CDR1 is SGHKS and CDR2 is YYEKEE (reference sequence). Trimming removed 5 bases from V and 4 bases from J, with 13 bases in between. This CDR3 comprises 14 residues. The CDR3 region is CASSAIQGYNEQFF. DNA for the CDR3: TGTGCCAGCAGTGCGATACAGGGTTACAATGAGCAGTTCTTC. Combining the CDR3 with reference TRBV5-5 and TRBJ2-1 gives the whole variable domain DAGVTQSPTHLIKTRGQQVTLRCSPISGHKSVSWYQQVLGQGPQFIFQYYEKEERGRGNFPDRFSARQFPNYSSELNVNALLLGDSALYLCASSAIQGYNEQFFGPGTRLTVL.

As DNA, the CDR3 is TGTGCCAGCAGCTTAGACCAGGGAACATACGAGCAGTACTTC. Translated: CASSLDQGTYEQYF. The chain links TRBV11-3 to TRBJ2-7, with a possible D match to TRBD1 (5 bases). CDR1 is SGHNT, CDR2 YENEEA, per germline. The CDR3 sequence is 14 residues long. V lost 0 bases to trimming and J lost 4 bases, with 10 bases between them.

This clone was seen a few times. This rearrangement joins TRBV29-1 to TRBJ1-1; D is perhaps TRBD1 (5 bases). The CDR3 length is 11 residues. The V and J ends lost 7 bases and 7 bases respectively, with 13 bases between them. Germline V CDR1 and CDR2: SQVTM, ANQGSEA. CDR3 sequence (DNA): TGCAGCGCTCGACAGACGAATGAAGCTTTCTTT. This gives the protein CSARQTNEAFF.

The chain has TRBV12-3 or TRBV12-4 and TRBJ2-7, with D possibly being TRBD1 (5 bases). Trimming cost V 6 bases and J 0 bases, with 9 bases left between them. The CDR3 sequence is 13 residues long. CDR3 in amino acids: CASSTGNSYEQYF. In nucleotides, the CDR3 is TGTGCCAGCAGCACAGGAAACTCCTACGAGCAGTACTTC.

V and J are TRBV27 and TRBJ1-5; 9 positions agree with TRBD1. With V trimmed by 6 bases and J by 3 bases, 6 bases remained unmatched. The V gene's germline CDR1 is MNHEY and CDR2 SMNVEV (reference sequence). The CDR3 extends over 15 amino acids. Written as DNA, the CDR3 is TGTGCCAGCAGGTATACAGGGGGCTACAATCAGCCCCAGCATTTT. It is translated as CASRYTGGYNQPQHF.

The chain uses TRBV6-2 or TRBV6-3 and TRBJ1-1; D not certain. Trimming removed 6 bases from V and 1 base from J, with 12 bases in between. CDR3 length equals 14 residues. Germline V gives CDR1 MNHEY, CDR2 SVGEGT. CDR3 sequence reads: CASSPNRQNTEAFF. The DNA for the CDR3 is TGTGCCAGCAGCCCAAATAGACAGAACACTGAAGCTTTCTTT.

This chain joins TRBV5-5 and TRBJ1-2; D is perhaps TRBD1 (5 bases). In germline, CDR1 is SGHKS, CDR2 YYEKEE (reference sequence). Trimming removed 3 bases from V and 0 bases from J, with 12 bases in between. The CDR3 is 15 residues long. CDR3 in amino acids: CASSSPRQPNYGYTF. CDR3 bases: TGTGCCAGCAGCTCGCCTCGACAGCCTAACTATGGCTACACCTTC.

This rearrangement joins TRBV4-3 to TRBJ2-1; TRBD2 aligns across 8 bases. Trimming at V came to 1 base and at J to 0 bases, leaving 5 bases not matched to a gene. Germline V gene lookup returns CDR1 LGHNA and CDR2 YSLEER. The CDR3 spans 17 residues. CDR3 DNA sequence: TGCGCCAGCAGCCAAGTGGGAGCGGGGGTCTCCTACAATGAGCAGTTCTTC. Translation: CASSQVGAGVSYNEQFF.

The CDR3 is CASSLDLRRTDTQYF. The DNA for the CDR3 is TGTGCCAGCAGCTTAGATCTGCGGCGGACAGATACGCAGTATTTT. The rearrangement links TRBV11-3 to TRBJ2-3; no reliable D call. Trimming cost V 0 bases and J 3 bases, with 10 bases left between them. The CDR3 contains 15 residues. Looked up from germline, CDR1 is SGHNT and CDR2 is YENEEA.

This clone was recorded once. The CDR3 region has the DNA TGTGCCAGCAGTATGGGACAGGGGAACTCACCCCTCCACTTT. It specifies CASSMGQGNSPLHF. This chain connects TRBV13 to TRBJ1-6, with 10 bases matching TRBD1. Germline values: CDR1 PRHDT, CDR2 FYEKMQ (reference sequence). V trimming: 6 bases; J trimming: 10 bases; junction bases outside the gene matches: 6. The CDR3 covers 14 residues. The full variable domain, its missing parts supplied by reference TRBV13 and TRBJ1-6, is AAGVIQSPRHLIKEKRETATLKCYPIPRHDTVYWYQQGPGQDPQFLISFYEKMQSDKGSIPDRFSAQQFSDYHSELNMSSLELGDSALYFCASSMGQGNSPLHFGNGTRLTVT.

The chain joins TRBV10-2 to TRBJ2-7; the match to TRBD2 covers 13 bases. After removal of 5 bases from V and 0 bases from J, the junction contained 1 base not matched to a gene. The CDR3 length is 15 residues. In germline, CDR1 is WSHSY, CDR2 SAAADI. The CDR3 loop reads CASSRTSGSSYEQYF. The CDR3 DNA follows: TGCGCCAGCAGTAGGACTAGCGGGAGCTCCTACGAGCAGTACTTC.

The CDR3 loop is CASSLDWPSGEQFF. The DNA of the CDR3 is TGTGCCAGCAGCTTAGACTGGCCTTCGGGAGAGCAGTTCTTC. The J gene is TRBJ2-1, the V gene TRBV7-2; D might be TRBD2 (5 bases). Trimming shortened V by 1 base and J by 10 bases, and 14 bases separated the two germline ends. Germline V gene lookup returns CDR1 SGHTA and CDR2 FQGNSA. This CDR3 region has 14 residues.

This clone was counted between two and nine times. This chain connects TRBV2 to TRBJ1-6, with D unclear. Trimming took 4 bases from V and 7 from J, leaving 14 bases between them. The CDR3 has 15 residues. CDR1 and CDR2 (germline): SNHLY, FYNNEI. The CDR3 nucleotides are TGTGCCAGCAGTGCGAGGAGTCTATCAAATTCACCCCTCCACTTT. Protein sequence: CASSARSLSNSPLHF.

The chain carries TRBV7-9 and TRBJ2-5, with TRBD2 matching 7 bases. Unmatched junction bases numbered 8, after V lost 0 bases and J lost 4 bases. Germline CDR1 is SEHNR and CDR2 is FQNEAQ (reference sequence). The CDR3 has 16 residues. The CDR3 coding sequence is TGTGCCAGCAGCTTAGCAAGCGGGATTCTGGCAGAGACCCAGTACTTC. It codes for CASSLASGILAETQYF.

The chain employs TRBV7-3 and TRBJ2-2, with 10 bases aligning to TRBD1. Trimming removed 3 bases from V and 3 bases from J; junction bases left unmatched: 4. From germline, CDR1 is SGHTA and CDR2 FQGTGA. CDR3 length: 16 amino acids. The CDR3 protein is CASSLTGGAYTGELFF. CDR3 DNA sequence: TGTGCCAGCAGCTTGACAGGGGGCGCGTACACCGGGGAGCTGTTTTTT.

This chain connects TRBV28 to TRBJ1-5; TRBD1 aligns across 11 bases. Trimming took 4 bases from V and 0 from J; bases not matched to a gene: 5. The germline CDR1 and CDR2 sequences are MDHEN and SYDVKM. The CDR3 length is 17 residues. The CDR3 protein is CASSSGQGVFSNQPQHF. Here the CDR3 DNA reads TGTGCCAGCAGTTCGGGACAGGGGGTTTTTAGCAATCAGCCCCAGCATTTT.

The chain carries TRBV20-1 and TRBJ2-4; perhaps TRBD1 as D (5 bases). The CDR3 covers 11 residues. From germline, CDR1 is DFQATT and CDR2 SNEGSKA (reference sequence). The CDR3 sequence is CSRTSLNIQYF. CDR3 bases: TGCAGCCGGACAAGCTTAAACATTCAGTACTTC.